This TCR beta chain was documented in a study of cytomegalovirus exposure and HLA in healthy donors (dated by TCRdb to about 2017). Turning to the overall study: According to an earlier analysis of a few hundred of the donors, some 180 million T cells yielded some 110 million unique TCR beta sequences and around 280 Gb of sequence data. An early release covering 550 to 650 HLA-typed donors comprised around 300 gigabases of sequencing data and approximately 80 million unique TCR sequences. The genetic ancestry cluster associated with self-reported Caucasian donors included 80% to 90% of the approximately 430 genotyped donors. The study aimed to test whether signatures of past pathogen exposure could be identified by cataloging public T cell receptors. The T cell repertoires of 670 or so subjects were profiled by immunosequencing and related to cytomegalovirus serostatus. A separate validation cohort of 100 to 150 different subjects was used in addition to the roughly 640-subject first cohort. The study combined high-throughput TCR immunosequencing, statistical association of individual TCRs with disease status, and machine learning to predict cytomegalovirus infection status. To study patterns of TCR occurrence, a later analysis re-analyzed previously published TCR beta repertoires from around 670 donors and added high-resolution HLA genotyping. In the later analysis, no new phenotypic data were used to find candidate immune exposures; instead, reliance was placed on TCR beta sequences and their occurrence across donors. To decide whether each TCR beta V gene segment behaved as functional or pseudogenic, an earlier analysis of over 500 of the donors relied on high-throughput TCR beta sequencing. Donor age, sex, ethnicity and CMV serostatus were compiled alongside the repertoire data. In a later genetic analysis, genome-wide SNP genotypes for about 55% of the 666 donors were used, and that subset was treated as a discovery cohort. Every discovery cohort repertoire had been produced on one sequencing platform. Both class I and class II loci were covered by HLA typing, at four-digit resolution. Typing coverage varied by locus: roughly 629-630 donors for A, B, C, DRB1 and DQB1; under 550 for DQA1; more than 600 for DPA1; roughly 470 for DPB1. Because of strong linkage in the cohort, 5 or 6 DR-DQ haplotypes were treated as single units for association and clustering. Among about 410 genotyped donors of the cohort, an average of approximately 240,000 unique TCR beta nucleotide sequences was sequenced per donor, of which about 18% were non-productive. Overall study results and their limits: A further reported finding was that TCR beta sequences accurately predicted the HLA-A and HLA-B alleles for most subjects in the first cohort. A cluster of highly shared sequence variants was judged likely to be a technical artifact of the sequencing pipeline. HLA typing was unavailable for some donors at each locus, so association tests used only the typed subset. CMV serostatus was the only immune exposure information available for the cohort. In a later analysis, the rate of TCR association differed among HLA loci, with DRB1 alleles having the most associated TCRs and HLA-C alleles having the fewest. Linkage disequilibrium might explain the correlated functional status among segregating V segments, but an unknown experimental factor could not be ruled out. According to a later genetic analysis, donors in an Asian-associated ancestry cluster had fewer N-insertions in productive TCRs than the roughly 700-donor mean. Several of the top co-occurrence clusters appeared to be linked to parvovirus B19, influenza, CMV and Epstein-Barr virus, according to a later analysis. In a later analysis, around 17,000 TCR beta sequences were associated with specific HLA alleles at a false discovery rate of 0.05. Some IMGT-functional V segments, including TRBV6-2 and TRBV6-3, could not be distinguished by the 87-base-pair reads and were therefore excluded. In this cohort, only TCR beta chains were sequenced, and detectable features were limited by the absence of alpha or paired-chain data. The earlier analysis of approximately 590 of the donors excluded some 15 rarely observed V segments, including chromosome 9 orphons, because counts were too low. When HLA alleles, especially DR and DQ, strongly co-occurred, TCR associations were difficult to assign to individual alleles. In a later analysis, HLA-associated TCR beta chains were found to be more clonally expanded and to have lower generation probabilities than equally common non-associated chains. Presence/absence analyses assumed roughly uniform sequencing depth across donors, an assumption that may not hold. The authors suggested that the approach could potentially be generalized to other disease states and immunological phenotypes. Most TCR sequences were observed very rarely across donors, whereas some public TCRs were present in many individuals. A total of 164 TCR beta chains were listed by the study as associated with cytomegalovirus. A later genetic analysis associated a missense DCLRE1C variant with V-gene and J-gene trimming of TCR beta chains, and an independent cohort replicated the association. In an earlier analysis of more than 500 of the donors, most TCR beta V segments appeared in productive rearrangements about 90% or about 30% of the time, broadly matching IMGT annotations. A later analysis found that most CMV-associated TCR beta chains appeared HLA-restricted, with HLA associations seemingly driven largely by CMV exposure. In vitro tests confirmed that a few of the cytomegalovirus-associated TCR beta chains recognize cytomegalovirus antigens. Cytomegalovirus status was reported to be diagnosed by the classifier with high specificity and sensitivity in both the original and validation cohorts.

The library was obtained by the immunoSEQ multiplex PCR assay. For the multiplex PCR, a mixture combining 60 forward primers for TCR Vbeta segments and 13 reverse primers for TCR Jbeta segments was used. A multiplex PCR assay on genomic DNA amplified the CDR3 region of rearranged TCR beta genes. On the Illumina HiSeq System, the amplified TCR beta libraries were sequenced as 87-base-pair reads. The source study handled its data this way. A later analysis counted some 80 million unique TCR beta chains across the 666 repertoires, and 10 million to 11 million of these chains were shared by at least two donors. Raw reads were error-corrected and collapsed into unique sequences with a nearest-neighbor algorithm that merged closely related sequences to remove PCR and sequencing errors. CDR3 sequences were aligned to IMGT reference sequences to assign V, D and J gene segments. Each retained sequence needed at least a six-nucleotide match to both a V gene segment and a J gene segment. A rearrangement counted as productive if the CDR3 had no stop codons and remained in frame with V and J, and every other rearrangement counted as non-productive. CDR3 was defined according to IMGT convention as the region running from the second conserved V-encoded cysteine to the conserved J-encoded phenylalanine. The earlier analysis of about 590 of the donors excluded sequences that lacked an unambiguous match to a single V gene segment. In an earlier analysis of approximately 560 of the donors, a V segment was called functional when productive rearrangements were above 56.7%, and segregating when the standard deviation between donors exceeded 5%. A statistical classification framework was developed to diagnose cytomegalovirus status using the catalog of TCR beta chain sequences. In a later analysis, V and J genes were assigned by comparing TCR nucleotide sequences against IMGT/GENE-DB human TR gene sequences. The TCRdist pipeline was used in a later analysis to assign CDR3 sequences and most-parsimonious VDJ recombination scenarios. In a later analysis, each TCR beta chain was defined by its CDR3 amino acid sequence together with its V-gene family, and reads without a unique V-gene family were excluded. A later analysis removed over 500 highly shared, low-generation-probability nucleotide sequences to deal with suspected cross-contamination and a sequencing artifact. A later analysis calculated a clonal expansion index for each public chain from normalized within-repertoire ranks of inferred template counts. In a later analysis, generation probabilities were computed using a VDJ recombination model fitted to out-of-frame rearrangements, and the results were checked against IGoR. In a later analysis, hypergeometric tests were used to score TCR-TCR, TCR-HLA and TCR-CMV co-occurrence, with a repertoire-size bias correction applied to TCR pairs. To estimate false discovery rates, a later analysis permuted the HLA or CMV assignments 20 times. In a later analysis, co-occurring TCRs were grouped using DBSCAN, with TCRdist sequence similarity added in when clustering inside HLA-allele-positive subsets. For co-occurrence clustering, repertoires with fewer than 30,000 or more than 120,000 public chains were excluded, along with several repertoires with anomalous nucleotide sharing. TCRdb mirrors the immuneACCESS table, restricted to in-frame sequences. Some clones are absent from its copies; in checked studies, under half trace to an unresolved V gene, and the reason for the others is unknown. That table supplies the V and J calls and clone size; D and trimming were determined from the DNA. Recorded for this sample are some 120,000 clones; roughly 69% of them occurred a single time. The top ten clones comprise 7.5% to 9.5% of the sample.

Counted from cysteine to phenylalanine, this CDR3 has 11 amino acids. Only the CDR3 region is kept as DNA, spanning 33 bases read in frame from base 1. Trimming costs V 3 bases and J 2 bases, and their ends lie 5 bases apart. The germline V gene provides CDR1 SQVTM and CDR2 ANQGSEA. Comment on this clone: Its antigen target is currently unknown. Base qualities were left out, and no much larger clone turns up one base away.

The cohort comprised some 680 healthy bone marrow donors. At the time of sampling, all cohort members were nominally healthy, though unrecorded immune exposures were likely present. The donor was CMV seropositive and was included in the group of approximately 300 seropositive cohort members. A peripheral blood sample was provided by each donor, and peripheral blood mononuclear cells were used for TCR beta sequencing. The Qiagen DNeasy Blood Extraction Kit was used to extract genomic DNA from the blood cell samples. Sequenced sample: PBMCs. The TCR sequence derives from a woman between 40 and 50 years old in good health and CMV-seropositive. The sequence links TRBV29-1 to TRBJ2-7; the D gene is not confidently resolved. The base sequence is TGCAGCGTTGAGGAGACCTACGAGCAGTACTTC. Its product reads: CSVEETYEQYF.